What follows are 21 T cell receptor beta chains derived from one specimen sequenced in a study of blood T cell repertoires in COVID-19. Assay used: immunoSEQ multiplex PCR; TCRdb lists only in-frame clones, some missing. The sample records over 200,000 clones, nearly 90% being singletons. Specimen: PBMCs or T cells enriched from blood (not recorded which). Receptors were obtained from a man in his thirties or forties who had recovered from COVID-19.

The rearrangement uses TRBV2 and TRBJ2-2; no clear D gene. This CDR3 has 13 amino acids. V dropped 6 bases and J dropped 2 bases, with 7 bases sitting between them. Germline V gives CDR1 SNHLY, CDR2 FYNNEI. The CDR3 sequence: CASSWANTGELFF. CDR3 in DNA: TGTGCCAGCAGCTGGGCTAACACCGGGGAGCTGTTTTTT.

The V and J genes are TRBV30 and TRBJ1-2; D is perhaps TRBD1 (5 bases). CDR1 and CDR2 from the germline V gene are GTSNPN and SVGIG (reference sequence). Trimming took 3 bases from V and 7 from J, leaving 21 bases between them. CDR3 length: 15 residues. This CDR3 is CAWSDPPRGRGGYTF. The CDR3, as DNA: TGTGCCTGGAGCGACCCACCGCGGGGGAGAGGTGGCTACACCTTC. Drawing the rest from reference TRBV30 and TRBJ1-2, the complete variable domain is SQTIHQWPATLVQPVGSPLSLECTVEGTSNPNLYWYRQAAGRGLQLLFYSVGIGQISSEVPQNLSASRPQDRQFILSSKKLLLSDSGFYLCAWSDPPRGRGGYTFGSGTRLTVV.

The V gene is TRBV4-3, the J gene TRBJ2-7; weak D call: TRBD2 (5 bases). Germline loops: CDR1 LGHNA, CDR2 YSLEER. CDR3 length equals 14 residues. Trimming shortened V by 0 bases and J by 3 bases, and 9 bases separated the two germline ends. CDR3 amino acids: CASSQEIGNYEQYF. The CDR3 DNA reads TGCGCCAGCAGCCAAGAGATCGGGAACTACGAGCAGTACTTC.

Here the CDR3 reads CASSFRRPQGRGITGELFF. CDR3 coding DNA: TGTGCCAGCAGTTTTAGACGGCCCCAGGGGCGAGGTATCACCGGGGAGCTGTTTTTT. This chain uses TRBV28 with TRBJ2-2, with D possibly TRBD1 on 6 matching bases. The V and J ends lost 3 bases and 4 bases respectively, with 24 bases between them. The CDR3 loop spans 19 amino acids. Germline loops: CDR1 MDHEN, CDR2 SYDVKM.

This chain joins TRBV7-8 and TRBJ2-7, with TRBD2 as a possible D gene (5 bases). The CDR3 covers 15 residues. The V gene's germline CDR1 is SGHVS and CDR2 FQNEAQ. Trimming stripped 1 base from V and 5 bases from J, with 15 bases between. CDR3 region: CASSLDRGYPNEQYF. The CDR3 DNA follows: TGTGCCAGCAGCTTAGACCGGGGATATCCGAACGAGCAGTACTTC.

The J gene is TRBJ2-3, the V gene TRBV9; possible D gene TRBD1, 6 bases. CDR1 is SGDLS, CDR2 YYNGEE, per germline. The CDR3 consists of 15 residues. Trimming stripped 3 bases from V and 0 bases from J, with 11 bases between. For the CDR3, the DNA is TGTGCCAGCAGCGCGCGGACAGTGAGCACAGATACGCAGTATTTT. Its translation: CASSARTVSTDTQYF.

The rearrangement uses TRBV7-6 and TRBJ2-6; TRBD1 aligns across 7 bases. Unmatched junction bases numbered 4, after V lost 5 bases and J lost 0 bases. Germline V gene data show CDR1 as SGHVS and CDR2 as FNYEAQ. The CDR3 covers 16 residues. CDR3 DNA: TGTGCCAGCAGCCTTACAGGGGCCTCTGGGGCCAACGTCCTGACTTTC. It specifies CASSLTGASGANVLTF.

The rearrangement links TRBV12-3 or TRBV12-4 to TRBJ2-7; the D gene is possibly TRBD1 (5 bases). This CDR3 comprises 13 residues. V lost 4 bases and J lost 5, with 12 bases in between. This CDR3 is CASSYTGLNEQYF. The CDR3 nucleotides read TGTGCCAGCAGTTACACAGGTTTGAACGAGCAGTACTTC.

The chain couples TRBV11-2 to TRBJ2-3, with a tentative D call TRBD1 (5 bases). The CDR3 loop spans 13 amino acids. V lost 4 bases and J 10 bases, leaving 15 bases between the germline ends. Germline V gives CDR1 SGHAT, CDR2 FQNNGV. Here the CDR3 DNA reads TGTGCCAGCAGCTCTTTTGGGGCTAGTCCGCAGTATTTT. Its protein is CASSSFGASPQYF. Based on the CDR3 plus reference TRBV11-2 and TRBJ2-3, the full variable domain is EAGVAQSPRYKIIEKRQSVAFWCNPISGHATLYWYQQILGQGPKLLIQFQNNGVVDDSQLPKDRFSAERLKGVDSTLKIQPAKLEDSAVYLCASSSFGASPQYFGPGTRLTVL.

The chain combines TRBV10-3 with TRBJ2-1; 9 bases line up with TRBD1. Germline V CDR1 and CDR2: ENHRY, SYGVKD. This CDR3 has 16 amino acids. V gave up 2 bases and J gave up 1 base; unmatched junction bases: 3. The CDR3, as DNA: TGTGCCATCAGTGAGCCGGGACAGGGATCCTACAATGAGCAGTTCTTC. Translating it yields CAISEPGQGSYNEQFF.

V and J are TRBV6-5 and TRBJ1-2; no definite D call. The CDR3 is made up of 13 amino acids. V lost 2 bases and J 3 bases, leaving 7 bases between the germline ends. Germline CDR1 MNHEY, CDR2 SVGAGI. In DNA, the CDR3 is TGTGCCAGCAGTTACGAACCGGACTATGGCTACACCTTC. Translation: CASSYEPDYGYTF.

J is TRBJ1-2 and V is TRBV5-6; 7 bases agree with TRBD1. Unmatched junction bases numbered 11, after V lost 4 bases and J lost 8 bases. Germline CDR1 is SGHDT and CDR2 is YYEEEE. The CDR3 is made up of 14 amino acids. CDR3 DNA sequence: TGTGCCAGCAGCCATTCTAGGACAGGCTGGGGCTACACCTTC. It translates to CASSHSRTGWGYTF.

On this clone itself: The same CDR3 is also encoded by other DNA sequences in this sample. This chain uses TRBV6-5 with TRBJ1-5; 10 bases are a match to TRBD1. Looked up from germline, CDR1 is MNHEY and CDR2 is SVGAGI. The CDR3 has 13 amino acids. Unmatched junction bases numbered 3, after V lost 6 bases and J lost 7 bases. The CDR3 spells CASSRDRGQPQHF. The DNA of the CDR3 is TGTGCCAGCAGCAGGGACAGGGGCCAGCCCCAGCATTTT.

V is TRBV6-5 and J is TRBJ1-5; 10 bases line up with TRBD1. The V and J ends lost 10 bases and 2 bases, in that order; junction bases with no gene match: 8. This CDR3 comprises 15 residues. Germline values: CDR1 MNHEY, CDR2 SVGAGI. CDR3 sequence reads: CATTSGTGGNQPQHF. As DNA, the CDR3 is TGTGCCACCACCTCCGGGACAGGGGGCAATCAGCCCCAGCATTTT.

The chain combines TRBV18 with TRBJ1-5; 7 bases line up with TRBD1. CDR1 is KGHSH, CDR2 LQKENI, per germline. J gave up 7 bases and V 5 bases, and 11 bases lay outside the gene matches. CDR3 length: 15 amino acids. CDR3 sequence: CASSAGQAVGQPQHF. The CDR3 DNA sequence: TGTGCCAGCTCAGCCGGACAGGCCGTGGGGCAGCCCCAGCATTTT.

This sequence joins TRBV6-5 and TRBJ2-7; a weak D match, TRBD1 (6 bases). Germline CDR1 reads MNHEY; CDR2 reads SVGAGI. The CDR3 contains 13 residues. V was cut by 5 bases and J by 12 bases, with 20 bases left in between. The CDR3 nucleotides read TGTGCCAGCAGTCTTCGGACAGACCTGCGTTGGTACTTC. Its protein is CASSLRTDLRWYF.

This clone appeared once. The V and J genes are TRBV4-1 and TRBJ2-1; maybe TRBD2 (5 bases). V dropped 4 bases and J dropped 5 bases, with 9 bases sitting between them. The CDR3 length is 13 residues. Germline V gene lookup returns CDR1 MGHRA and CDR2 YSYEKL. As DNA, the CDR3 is TGCGCCAGCAGCCTCGCCGGGGACAATGAGCAGTTCTTC. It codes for CASSLAGDNEQFF.

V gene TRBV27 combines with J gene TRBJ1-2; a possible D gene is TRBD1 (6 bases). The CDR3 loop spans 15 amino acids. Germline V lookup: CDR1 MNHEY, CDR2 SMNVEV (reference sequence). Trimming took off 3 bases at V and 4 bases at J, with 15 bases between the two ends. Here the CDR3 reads CASSFLGAPSYGYTF. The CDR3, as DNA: TGTGCCAGCAGTTTTTTGGGGGCGCCCAGCTATGGCTACACCTTC.

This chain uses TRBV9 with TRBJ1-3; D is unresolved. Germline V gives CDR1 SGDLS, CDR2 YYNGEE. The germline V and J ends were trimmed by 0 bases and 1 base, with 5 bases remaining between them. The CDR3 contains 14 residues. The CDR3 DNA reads TGTGCCAGCAGCGTAGTCGGTTCTGGAAACACCATATATTTT. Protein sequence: CASSVVGSGNTIYF.

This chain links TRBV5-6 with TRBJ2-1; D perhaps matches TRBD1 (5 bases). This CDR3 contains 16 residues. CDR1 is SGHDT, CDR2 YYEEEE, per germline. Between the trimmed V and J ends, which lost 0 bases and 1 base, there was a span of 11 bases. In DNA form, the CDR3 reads TGTGCCAGCAGCTTGGCTACAGGTTTTTCCTACAATGAGCAGTTCTTC. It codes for CASSLATGFSYNEQFF.

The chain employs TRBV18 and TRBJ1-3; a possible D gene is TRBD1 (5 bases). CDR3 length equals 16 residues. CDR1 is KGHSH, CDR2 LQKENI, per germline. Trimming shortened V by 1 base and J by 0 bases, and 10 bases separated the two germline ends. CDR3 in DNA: TGTGCCAGCTCACCACTACAGGACTACTCTGGAAACACCATATATTTT. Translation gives CASSPLQDYSGNTIYF.